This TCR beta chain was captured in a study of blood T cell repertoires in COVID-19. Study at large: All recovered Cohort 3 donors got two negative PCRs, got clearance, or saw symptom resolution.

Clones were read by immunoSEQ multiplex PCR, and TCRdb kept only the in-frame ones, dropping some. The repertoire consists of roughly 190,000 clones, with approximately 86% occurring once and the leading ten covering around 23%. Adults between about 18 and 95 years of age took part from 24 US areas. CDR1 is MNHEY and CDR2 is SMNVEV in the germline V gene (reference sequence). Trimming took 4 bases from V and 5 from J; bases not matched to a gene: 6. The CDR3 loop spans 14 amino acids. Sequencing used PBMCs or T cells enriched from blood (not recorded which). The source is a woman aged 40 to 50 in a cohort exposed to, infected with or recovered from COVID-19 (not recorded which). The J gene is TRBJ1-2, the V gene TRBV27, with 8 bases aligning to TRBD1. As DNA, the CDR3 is TGTGCCAGCAGTTACAGGGGGGGAAGTTATGGCTACACCTTC. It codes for CASSYRGGSYGYTF.